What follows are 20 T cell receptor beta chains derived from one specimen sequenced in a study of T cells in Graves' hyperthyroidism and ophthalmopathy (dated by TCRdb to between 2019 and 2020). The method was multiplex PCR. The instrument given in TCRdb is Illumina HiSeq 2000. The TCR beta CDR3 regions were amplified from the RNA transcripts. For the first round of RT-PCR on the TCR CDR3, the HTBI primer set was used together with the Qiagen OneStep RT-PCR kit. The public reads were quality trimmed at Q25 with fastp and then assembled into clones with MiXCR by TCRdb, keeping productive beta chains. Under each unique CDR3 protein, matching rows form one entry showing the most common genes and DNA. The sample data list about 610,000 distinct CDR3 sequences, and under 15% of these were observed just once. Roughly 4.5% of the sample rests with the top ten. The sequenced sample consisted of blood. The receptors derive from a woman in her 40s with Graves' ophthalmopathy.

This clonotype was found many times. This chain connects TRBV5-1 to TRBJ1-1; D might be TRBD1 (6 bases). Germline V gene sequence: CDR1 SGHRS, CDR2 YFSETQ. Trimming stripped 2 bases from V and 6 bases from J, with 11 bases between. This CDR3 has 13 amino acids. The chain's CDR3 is CASSFQGSAEAFF. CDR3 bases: TGCGCCAGCAGCTTCCAGGGGAGTGCTGAAGCTTTCTTT. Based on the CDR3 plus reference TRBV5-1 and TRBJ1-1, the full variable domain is KAGVTQTPRYLIKTRGQQVTLSCSPISGHRSVSWYQQTPGQGLQFLFEYFSETQRNKGNFPGRFSGRQFSNSRSEMNVSTLELGDSALYLCASSFQGSAEAFFGQGTRLTVV.

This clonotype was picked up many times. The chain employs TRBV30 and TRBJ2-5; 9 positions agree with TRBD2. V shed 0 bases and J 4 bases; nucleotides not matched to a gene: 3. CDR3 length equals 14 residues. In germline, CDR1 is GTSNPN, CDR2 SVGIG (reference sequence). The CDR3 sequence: CAWSVAAGGETQYF. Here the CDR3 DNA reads TGTGCCTGGAGTGTAGCAGCGGGAGGAGAGACCCAGTACTTC.

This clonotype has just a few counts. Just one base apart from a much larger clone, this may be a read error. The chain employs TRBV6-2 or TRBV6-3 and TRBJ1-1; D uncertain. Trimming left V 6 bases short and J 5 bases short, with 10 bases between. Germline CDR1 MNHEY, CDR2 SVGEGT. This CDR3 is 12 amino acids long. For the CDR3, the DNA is TGTGCCAGCAGCACTCGATGGACTGAAGCTTTCTTT. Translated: CASSTRWTEAFF.

This chain's CDR3 is CASSTWAGTGAFF. CDR3 bases: TGTGCCAGCAGTACGTGGGCAGGGACAGGTGCTTTCTTT. The V gene is TRBV12-3 or TRBV12-4, the J gene TRBJ1-1; 8 bases line up with TRBD1. With V trimmed by 5 bases and J by 11 bases, 10 bases remained unmatched. This CDR3 is built from 13 residues.

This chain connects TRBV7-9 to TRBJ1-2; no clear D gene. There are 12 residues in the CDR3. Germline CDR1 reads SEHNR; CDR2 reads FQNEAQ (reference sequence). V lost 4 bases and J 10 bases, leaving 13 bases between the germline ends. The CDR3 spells CASSSDDPDYTF. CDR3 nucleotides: TGTGCCAGCAGCTCTGACGACCCGGACTACACCTTC.

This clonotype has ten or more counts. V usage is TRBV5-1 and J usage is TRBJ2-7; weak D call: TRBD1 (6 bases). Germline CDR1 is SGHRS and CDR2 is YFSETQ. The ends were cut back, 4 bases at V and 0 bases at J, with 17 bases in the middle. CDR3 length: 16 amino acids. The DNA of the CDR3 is TGCGCCAGCAGCCTGCAGGACAGAAACCCCTCCTACGAGCAGTACTTC. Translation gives CASSLQDRNPSYEQYF.

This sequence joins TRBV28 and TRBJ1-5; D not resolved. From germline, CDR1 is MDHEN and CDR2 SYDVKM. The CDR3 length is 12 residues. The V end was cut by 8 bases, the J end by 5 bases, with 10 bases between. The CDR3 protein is CASFQDYQPQHF. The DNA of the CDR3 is TGTGCCAGCTTCCAGGATTATCAGCCCCAGCATTTT.

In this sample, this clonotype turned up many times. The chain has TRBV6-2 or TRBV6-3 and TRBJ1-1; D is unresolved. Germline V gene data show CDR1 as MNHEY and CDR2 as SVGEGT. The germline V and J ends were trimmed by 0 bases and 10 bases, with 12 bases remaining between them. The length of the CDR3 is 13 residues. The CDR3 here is CASSYSNQGVAFF. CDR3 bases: TGTGCCAGCAGTTACTCGAATCAAGGCGTAGCTTTCTTT.

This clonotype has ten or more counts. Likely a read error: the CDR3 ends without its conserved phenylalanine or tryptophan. The DNA of the CDR3 is TGTGCCAGCAGTTATCTTACATCGAACACTGAAGCTTTCCTT. Translation gives CASSYLTSNTEAFL. The chain recombines TRBV6-5 with TRBJ1-1; no clear D gene. The CDR3 runs 14 residues. Germline V CDR1 and CDR2: MNHEY, SVGAGI. Trimming stripped 3 bases from V and 1 base from J, with 9 bases between.

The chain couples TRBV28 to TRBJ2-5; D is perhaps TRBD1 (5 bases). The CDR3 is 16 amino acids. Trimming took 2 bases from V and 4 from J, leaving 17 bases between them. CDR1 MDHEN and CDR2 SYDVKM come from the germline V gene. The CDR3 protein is CASSLSSRVVSETQYF. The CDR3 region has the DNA TGTGCCAGCAGTTTAAGTAGCAGGGTAGTTTCAGAGACCCAGTACTTC. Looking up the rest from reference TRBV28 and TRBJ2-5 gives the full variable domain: DVKVTQSSRYLVKRTGEKVFLECVQDMDHENMFWYRQDPGLGLRLIYFSYDVKMKEKGDIPEGYSVSREKKERFSLILESASTNQTSMYLCASSLSSRVVSETQYFGPGTRLLVL.

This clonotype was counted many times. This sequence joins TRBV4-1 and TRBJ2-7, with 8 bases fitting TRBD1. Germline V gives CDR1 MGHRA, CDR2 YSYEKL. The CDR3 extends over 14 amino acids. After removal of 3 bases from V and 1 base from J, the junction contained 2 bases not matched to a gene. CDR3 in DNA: TGCGCCAGCAGCCAGAGGACAGGGTCCTACGAGCAGTACTTC. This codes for CASSQRTGSYEQYF.

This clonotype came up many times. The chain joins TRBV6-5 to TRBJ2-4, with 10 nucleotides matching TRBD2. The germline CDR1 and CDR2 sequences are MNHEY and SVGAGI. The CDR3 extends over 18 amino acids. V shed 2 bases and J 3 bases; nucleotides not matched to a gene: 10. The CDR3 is CASSYGLAGVVDKNIQYF. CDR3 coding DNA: TGTGCCAGCAGTTACGGGCTAGCGGGAGTGGTGGACAAAAACATTCAGTACTTC.

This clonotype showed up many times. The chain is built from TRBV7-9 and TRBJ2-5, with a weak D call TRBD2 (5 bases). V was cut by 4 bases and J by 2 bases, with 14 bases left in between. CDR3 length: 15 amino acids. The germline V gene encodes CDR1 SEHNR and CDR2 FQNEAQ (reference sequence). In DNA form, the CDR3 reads TGTGCCAGCAGCTACCAGGAGGCAGGACAAGAGACCCAGTACTTC. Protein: CASSYQEAGQETQYF.

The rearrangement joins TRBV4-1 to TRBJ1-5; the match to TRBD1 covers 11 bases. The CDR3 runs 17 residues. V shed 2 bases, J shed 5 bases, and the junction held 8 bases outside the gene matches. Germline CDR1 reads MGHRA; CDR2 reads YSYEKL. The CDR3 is CASSQRTPGQGDQPQHF. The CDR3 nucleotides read TGCGCCAGCAGCCAACGCACTCCGGGACAGGGGGATCAGCCCCAGCATTTT.

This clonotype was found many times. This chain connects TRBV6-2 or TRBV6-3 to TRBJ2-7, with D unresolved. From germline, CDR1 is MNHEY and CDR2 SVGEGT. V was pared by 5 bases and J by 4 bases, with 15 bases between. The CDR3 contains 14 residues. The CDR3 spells CASSPLRIQYEQYF. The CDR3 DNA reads TGTGCCAGCAGTCCCCTGAGGATCCAGTACGAGCAGTACTTC.

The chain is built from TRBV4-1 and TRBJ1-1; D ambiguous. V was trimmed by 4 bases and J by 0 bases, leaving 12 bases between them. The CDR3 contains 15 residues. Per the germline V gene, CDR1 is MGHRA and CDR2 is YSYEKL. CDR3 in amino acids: CASSLLERMNTEAFF. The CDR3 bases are TGCGCCAGCAGCCTTCTGGAGAGAATGAACACTGAAGCTTTCTTT.

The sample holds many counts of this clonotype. CDR3 DNA sequence: TGTGCCAGCAGTAACCAGGGGCGACAGACTGAAGCTTTCTTT. It specifies CASSNQGRQTEAFF. V gene TRBV6-4 combines with J gene TRBJ1-1, with D possibly TRBD1 on 6 matching bases. V lost 5 bases, J lost 5 bases, and 15 bases lay in between. The CDR3 is 14 amino acids. Germline CDR1 and CDR2: MRHNA and SNTAGT.

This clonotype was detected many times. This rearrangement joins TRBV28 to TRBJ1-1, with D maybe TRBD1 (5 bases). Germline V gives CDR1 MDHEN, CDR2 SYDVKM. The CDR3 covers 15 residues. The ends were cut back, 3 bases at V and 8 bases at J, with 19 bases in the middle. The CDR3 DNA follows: TGTGCCAGCAGTTTCCCGCCAGGCCGGGGGAGCGAAGCTTTCTTT. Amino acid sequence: CASSFPPGRGSEAFF.

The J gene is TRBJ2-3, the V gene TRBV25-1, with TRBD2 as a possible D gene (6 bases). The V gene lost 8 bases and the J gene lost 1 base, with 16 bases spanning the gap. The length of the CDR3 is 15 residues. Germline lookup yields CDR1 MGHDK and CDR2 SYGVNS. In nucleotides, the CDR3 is TGTGCCAGCGGAATGATTGCGGGACGCACAGATACGCAGTATTTT. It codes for CASGMIAGRTDTQYF.

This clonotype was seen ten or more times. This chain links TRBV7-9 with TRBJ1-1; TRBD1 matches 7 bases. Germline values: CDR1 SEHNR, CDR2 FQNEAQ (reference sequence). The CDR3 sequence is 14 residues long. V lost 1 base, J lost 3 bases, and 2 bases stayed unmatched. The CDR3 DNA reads TGTGCCAGCAGCTTAGAAGGGGGCGACACTGAAGCTTTCTTT. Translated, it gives CASSLEGGDTEAFF.